A single sample gave rise to the 8 T cell receptor beta chains below, sequenced in a study of blood T cells in healthy people across ages. The authors ran a second PCR of roughly 6 to 11 cycles using a sample-barcoded 5' primer and a J-beta primer mix. TCRdb itself ran the 5' RACE reads through MiXCR, one entry per CDR3 protein. The data hold 800,000 to 950,000 distinct CDR3 sequences, with 25% to 30% observed a single time. These data are also associated with another study on T cells of mothers and their children.

The sample comprised blood. These receptors were taken from a woman in her thirties or forties in good health.

The chain employs TRBV12-3 or TRBV12-4 and TRBJ1-1, with TRBD1 identical over 8 bases. The CDR3 covers 16 residues. V trimming: 2 bases; J trimming: 4 bases; junction bases outside the gene matches: 9. CDR3 loop: CASSLSVRGPGTEAFF. CDR3 bases: TGTGCCAGCAGTTTAAGTGTCAGGGGGCCGGGCACTGAAGCTTTCTTT.

In regard to this clonotype: The junction departs from germline at one end; a sequencing error may be responsible. The chain is built from TRBV7-8 and TRBJ2-4; 9 bases align to TRBD2. The better agreement between TRBJ2-7 and the DNA end casts doubt on the J call. This CDR3 is built from 15 residues. The germline V gene has CDR1 SGHVS and CDR2 FQNEAQ. CDR3 sequence reads: CASGLGWRGGYEQYF. DNA for the CDR3: TGTGCCAGCGGCTTAGGATGGCGGGGGGGCTACGAGCAGTACTTC.

This clonotype was observed many times. The rearrangement uses TRBV5-1 and TRBJ2-3; 8 bases match TRBD1. The CDR3 has 15 amino acids. Germline V CDR1 and CDR2: SGHRS, YFSETQ. V lost 4 bases and J lost 0; bases outside the gene matches: 4. In nucleotides, the CDR3 is TGCGCCAGCAGCCAACGACAGGGGAGCACAGATACGCAGTATTTT. This gives the protein CASSQRQGSTDTQYF.

This clonotype was found a few times. This chain connects TRBV7-3 to TRBJ2-1; 9 bases map to TRBD1. V dropped 2 bases and J dropped 7; count of bases not matched to a gene: 6. This CDR3 has 15 residues. Germline V CDR1 and CDR2: SGHTA, FQGTGA. The CDR3 DNA reads TGTGCCAGCAGCTTAGGGGACAGGGAGAGGAATGAGCAGTTCTTC. Translating gives CASSLGDRERNEQFF.

The rearrangement uses TRBV9 and TRBJ2-3, with unresolved D. CDR3 length equals 13 residues. Germline CDR1 SGDLS, CDR2 YYNGEE. The germline V and J ends were trimmed by 4 bases and 0 bases, with 6 bases remaining between them. CDR3 DNA sequence: TGTGCCAGCAGCCCCATGAGCACAGATACGCAGTATTTT. It yields the protein CASSPMSTDTQYF. Complete variable domain (other parts from reference TRBV9 and TRBJ2-3): DSGVTQTPKHLITATGQRVTLRCSPRSGDLSVYWYQQSLDQGLQFLIQYYNGEERAKGNILERFSAQQFPDLHSELNLSSLELGDSALYFCASSPMSTDTQYFGPGTRLTVL.

This clonotype has a handful of counts. The J gene is TRBJ2-5, the V gene TRBV5-1, with D possibly called TRBD1 or TRBD2 (7 bases each). Looked up from germline, CDR1 is SGHRS and CDR2 is YFSETQ. The ends were cut back, 0 bases at V and 3 bases at J, with 15 bases in the middle. The CDR3 is 16 residues long. CDR3 coding DNA: TGCGCCAGCAGCTTGGGCTACAGGGGAGGGAAAGAGACCCAGTACTTC. This gives the protein CASSLGYRGGKETQYF.

V and J are TRBV9 and TRBJ1-2; TRBD1 matches 7 bases. This CDR3 has 15 residues. Per germline, CDR1 SGDLS and CDR2 YYNGEE. V lost 0 bases to trimming and J lost 5 bases; unmatched junction nucleotides: 7. CDR3: CASSVGDSLGYGYTF. DNA of the CDR3: TGTGCCAGCAGCGTAGGGGACAGCCTAGGGTATGGCTACACCTTC.

This clonotype has ten or more counts. With a much larger clone just one base away, this may be a read error. The chain combines TRBV10-2 with TRBJ2-7; 7 nucleotides match TRBD1. Germline V gene data show CDR1 as WSHSY and CDR2 as SAAADI. The CDR3 extends over 14 amino acids. The V gene end was trimmed by 7 bases and the J gene end by 4 bases; junction bases not matched to a gene: 10. This CDR3 reads CASTRGFLPYEQYF. The CDR3 DNA follows: TGCGCCAGCACCAGGGGGTTTCTCCCTTACGAGCAGTACTTC.